This T cell receptor (beta chain) comes out of a study of blood T cells in healthy people across ages. A second PCR, run for roughly 7 to 11 cycles, used a sample-barcoded 5' primer plus a J-beta primer mix. The template-switch adaptor was a 5' adaptor with 12 random nucleotides. It tagged each cDNA molecule. TCRdb independently ran MiXCR on the 5' RACE reads; one entry per CDR3 protein. The sample shows 540,000 or so distinct CDR3 sequences, 27% of them seen only once. The trim removed 4 bases at V and 6 bases at J, leaving 9 bases unmatched. The CDR3 length is 16 residues. This clonotype has just a few counts. Antigen specificity is unknown. Study outcomes and limitations: There was a strong correlation between TCR beta diversity and naive T cell percentage.

The chain employs TRBV12-3 or TRBV12-4 and TRBJ2-1; 10 bases fit TRBD1. The source material was blood. The sequence came from a woman in her 70s in good health. In nucleotides, the CDR3 is TGTGCCAGCAGTTCCGGTTGGGGACAGGGGACCAATGAGCAGTTCTTC. Translation gives CASSSGWGQGTNEQFF.